This T cell receptor (beta chain) is from a study of control samples from healthy donors and cancer patients (dated by TCRdb to the early 2020s). Preparation of the library involved the immunoSEQ multiplex PCR assay. Entries here come from immuneACCESS through TCRdb and include only in-frame sequences with V and J called. Some clones fail to appear in such tables; in the studies checked, an unresolved V gene covers under half of the shortfall, and the cause of the remainder is unknown. The sample table lists about 270,000 clones, almost 85% of them with a count of one. The ten largest clonotypes hold roughly 15% of the sample. In the case of this clone: Its target antigen remains unknown. Nothing much larger sits one base from this clone, and base qualities are not available.

CDR1 and CDR2 were assigned from the germline V gene as SGHRS and YFSETQ. Spanning cysteine to phenylalanine, the CDR3 consists of 13 amino acids. The CDR3 DNA has 39 bases and is translated from base 1. Trimming leaves V shorter by 5 bases and J shorter by 3 bases, with the junction holding 3 bases beyond the gene matches. Material for sequencing was PBMCs. The chain couples TRBV5-1 to TRBJ2-5; 8 bases in the middle match TRBD1. The origin of this receptor is a woman aged 55-69 years with lung cancer. The CDR3 protein is CASRDRDEETQYF. DNA sequence: TGCGCCAGCAGGGACAGGGACGAAGAGACCCAGTACTTC.